The clone carrying this T cell receptor beta chain was detected a few times. Antigen specificity is unknown. This is likely a read error, given that the CDR3 carries no conserved phenylalanine or tryptophan at its end. This sample's RNA came from whole unsorted tissue. More than 3 cm separated this lung sample from the edge of the tumor. The library came from three nested PCR rounds adapted from ARM-PCR protocols. TCRdb used MiXCR to reprocess the multiplex PCR reads, holding one entry per CDR3 protein. The sample includes almost 75,000 distinct CDR3 sequences, around 65% seen only once; the top ten take about a quarter. Looked up from germline, CDR1 is MNHEY and CDR2 is SVGEGT. Trimming stripped 0 bases from V and 5 bases from J, with 7 bases between. The CDR3 sequence is 13 residues long. The record originates from a study of tumor and adjacent non-tumor tissue in lung cancer. Study findings and constraints: Tumor repertoires had a smaller top 100 clone share than normal lung.

The sample was distant non-tumor lung tissue. This sequence was found in a woman aged 45 to 65 with non-small cell lung cancer. The chain links TRBV6-2 or TRBV6-3 to TRBJ1-1; no clear D. For the CDR3, the DNA is TGTGCCAGCAGTTACTCGAGAGGGACTGAAGCTTTCTCT. Residues: CASSYSRGTEAFS.